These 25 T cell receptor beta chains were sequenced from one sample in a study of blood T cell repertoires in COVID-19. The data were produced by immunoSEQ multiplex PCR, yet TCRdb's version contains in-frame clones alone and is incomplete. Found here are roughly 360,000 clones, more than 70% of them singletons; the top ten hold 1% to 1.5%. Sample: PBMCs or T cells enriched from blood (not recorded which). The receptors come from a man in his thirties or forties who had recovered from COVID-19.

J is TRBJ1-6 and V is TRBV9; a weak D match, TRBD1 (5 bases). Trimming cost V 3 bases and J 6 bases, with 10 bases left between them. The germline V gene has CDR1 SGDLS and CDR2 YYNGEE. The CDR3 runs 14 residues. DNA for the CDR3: TGTGCCAGCAGCGGGGAGGGGAGTAATTCACCCCTCCACTTT. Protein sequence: CASSGEGSNSPLHF. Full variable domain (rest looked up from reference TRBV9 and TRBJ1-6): DSGVTQTPKHLITATGQRVTLRCSPRSGDLSVYWYQQSLDQGLQFLIQYYNGEERAKGNILERFSAQQFPDLHSELNLSSLELGDSALYFCASSGEGSNSPLHFGNGTRLTVT.

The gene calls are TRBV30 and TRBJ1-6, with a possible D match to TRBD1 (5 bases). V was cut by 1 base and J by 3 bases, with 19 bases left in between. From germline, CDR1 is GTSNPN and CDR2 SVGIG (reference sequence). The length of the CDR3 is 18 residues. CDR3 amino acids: CAWSGGLSPGYYNSPLHF. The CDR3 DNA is TGTGCCTGGAGTGGGGGACTCAGCCCCGGTTACTATAATTCACCCCTCCACTTT.

The CDR3 is CASSGIQDYGYTF. As DNA, the CDR3 is TGTGCCAGCAGCGGGATTCAAGACTATGGCTACACCTTC. The gene calls are TRBV2 and TRBJ1-2; D gene uncertain. The CDR3 is 13 residues long. Germline CDR1 is SNHLY and CDR2 is FYNNEI. V lost 6 bases and J 3 bases, leaving 11 bases between the germline ends.

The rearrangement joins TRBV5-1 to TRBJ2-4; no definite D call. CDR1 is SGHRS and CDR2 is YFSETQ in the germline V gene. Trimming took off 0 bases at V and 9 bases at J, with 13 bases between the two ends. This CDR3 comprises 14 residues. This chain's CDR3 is CASSLVSSISIQYF. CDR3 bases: TGCGCCAGCAGCTTGGTTAGCAGTATCAGCATTCAGTACTTC.

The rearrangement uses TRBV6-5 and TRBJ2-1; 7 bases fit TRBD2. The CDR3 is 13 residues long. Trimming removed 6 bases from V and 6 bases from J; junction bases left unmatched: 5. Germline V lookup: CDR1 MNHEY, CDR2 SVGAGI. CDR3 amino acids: CASRPPGGNEQFF. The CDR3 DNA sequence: TGTGCCAGCAGGCCCCCGGGGGGCAATGAGCAGTTCTTC.

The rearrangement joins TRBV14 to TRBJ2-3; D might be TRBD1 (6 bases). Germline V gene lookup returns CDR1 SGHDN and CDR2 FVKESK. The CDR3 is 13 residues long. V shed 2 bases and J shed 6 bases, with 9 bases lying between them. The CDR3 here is CASSQQGTDTQYF. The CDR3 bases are TGTGCCAGCAGCCAACAGGGGACCGATACGCAGTATTTT.

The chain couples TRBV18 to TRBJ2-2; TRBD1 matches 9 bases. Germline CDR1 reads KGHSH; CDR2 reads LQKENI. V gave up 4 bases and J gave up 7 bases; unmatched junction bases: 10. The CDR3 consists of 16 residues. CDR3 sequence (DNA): TGTGCCAGCTCACTACAAAGGGACAGGGAGGACGGGGAGCTGTTTTTT. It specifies CASSLQRDREDGELFF.

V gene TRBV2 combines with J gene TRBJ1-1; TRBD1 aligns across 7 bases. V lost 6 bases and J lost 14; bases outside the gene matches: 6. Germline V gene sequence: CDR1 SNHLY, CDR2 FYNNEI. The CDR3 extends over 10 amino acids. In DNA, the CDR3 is TGTGCCAGCAGAGATCCACAGGGGTTCTTT. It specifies CASRDPQGFF.

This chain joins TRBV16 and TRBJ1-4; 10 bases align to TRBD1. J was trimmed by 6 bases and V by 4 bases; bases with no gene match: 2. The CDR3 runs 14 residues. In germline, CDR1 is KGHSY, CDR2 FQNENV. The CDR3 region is CASSPGTGDEKLFF. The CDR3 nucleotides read TGTGCCAGCAGCCCCGGGACAGGGGATGAAAAACTGTTTTTT.

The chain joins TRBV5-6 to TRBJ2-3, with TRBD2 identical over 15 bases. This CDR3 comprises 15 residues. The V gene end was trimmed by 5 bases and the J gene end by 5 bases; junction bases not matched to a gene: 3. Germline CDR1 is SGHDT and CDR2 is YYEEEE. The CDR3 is CASSGLAGGLDTQYF. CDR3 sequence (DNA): TGTGCCAGCAGTGGACTAGCGGGGGGGTTAGATACGCAGTATTTT.

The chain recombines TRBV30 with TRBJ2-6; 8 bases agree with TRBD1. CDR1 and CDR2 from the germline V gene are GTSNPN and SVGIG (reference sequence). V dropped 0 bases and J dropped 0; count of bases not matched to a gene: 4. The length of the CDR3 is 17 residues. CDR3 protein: CAWSVDRAYSGANVLTF. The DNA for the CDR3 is TGTGCCTGGAGTGTGGACAGGGCATACTCTGGGGCCAACGTCCTGACTTTC.

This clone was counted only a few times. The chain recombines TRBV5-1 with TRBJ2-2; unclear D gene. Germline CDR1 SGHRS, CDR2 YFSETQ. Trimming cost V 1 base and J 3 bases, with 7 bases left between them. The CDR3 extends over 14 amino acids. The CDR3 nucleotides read TGCGCCAGCAGCTTGCACCCAGACACCGGGGAGCTGTTTTTT. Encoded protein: CASSLHPDTGELFF.

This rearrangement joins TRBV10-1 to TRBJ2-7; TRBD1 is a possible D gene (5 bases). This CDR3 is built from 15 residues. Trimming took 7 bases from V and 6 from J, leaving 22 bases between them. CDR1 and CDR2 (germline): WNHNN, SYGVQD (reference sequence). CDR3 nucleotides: TGCGCCAGCACCCGACCCGACAGAGCTAGGGGCGAGCAGTACTTC. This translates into CASTRPDRARGEQYF.

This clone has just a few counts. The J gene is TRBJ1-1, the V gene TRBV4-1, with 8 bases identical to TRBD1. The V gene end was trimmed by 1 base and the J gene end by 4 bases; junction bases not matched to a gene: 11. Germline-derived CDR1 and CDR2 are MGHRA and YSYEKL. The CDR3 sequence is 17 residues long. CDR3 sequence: CASSQGVFWQGATEAFF. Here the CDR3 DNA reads TGCGCCAGCAGCCAAGGCGTCTTTTGGCAGGGGGCCACTGAAGCTTTCTTT.

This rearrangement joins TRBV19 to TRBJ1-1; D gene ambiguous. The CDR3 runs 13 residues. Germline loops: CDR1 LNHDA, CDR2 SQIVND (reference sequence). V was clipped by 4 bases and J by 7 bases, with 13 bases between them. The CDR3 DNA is TGTGCCAGTAGTACTTCCTTGGGCCTTGAAGCTTTCTTT. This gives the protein CASSTSLGLEAFF.

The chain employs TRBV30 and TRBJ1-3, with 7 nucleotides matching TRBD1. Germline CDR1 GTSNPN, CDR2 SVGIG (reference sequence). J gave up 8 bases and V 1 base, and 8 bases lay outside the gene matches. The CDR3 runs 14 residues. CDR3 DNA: TGTGCCTGGAGTGAAGCACAGGGGACGGACACCATATATTTT. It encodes CAWSEAQGTDTIYF.

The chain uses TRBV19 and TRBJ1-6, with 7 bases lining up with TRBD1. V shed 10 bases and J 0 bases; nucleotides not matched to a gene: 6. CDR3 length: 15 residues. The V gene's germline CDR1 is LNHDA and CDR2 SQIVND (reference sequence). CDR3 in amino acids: CATQGDNSYNSPLHF. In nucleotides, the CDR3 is TGTGCCACCCAGGGGGACAACTCCTATAATTCACCCCTCCACTTT. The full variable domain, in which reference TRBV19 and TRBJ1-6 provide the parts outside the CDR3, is DGGITQSPKYLFRKEGQNVTLSCEQNLNHDAMYWYRQDPGQGLRLIYYSQIVNDFQKGDIAEGYSVSREKKESFPLTVTSAQKNPTAFYLCATQGDNSYNSPLHFGNGTRLTVT.

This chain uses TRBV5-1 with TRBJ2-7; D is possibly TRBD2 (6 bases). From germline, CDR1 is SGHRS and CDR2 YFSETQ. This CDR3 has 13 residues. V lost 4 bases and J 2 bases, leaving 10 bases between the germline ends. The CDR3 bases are TGCGCCAGCAGCCTGGGACTCCCCTACGAGCAGTACTTC. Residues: CASSLGLPYEQYF. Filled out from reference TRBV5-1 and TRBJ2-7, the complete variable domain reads KAGVTQTPRYLIKTRGQQVTLSCSPISGHRSVSWYQQTPGQGLQFLFEYFSETQRNKGNFPGRFSGRQFSNSRSEMNVSTLELGDSALYLCASSLGLPYEQYFGPGTRLTVT.

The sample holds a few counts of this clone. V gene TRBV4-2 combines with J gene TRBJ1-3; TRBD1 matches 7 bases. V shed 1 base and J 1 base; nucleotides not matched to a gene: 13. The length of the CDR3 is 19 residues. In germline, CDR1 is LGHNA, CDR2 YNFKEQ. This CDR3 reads CASSQVVLAGGESGNTIYF. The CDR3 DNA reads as TGTGCCAGCAGCCAAGTGGTCCTGGCAGGGGGAGAATCTGGAAACACCATATATTTT.

The chain's CDR3 is CASGTGEKTEAFF. In nucleotides, the CDR3 is TGTGCCAGTGGGACAGGGGAAAAGACTGAAGCTTTCTTT. The chain carries TRBV6-5 and TRBJ1-1; 10 bases agree with TRBD1. J gave up 5 bases and V 9 bases, and 6 bases lay outside the gene matches. The CDR3 spans 13 residues. Germline V gene sequence: CDR1 MNHEY, CDR2 SVGAGI.

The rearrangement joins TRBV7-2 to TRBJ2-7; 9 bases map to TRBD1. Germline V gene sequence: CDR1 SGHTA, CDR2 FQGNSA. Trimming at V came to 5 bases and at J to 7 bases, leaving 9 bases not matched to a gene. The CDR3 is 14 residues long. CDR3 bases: TGTGCCAGCAGCAACCCGACAGGGGGGTATGAGCAGTACTTC. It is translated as CASSNPTGGYEQYF. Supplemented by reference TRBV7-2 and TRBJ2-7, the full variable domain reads GAGVSQSPSNKVTEKGKDVELRCDPISGHTALYWYRQSLGQGLEFLIYFQGNSAPDKSGLPSDRFSAERTGGSVSTLTIQRTQQEDSAVYLCASSNPTGGYEQYFGPGTRLTVT.

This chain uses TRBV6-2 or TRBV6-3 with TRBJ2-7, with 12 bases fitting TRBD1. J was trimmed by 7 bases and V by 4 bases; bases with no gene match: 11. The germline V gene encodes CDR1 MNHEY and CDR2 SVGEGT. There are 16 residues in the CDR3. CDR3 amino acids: CASSLLGTGGLAEQYF. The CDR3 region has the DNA TGTGCCAGCAGTTTACTCGGGACAGGGGGCTTGGCGGAGCAGTACTTC.

The CDR3 loop reads CASSLTENTEAFF. CDR3 in DNA: TGTGCCAGCAGCTTAACAGAGAACACTGAAGCTTTCTTT. The V call is TRBV7-9, the J call TRBJ1-1, with D unclear. The CDR3 contains 13 residues. Germline CDR1 SEHNR, CDR2 FQNEAQ (reference sequence). V lost 2 bases and J 1 base, leaving 5 bases between the germline ends.

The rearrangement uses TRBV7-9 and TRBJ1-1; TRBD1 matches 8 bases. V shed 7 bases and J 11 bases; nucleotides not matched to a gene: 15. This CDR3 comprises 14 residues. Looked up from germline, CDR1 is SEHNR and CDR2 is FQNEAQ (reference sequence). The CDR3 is CASTVLGQANGAFF. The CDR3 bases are TGTGCCAGCACCGTACTGGGACAGGCGAATGGGGCTTTCTTT.

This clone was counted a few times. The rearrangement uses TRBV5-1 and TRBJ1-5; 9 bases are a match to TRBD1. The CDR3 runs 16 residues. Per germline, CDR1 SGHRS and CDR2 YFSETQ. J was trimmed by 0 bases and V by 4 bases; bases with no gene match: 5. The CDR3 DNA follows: TGCGCCAGCAGCCCAGAGACAGGGGGTAGCAATCAGCCCCAGCATTTT. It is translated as CASSPETGGSNQPQHF.